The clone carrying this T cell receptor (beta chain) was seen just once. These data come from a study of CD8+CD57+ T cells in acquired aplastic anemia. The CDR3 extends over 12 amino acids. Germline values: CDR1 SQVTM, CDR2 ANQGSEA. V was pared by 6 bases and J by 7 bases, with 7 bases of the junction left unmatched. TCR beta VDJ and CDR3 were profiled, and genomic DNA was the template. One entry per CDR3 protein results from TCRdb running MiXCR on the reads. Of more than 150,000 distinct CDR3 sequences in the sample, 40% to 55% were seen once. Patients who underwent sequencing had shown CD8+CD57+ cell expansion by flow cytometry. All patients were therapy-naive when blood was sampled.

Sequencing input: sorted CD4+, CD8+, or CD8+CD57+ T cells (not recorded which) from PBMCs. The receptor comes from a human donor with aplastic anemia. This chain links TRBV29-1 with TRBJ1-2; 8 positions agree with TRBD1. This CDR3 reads CSVTTGVGGYTF. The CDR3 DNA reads TGCAGCGTCACGACAGGGGTGGGTGGCTACACCTTC.